A single sample is the source of the 30 T cell receptor beta chains below, sequenced in a study of T cells expressing NK-cell markers. TCRdb re-analyzed the 5' RACE reads; it lists each CDR3 protein once, without DNA. The table gives about 410,000 distinct CDR3 sequences; the top ten clones make up about 10% of it. The sequenced material came from blood T cells: a sorted CD56 or NKG2C T cell subset, CD4+ or CD8+ T cells, or bulk PBMC T cells (not recorded which). Receptors originate from a woman between 50 and 59 years old in good health.

The CDR3 sequence is CASSFLRRTGELFF. This chain connects TRBV5-6 to TRBJ2-2. The CDR3 contains 14 residues. CDR1 SGHDT and CDR2 YYEEEE come from the germline V gene.

The chain is built from TRBV6-1 and TRBJ1-5. In germline, CDR1 is MNHNS, CDR2 SASEGT. The CDR3 has 14 residues. This chain's CDR3 is CASRYSNSNQPQHF.

J is TRBJ2-3 and V is TRBV5-1; checking the TCRdb D call of TRBD2 is not possible without DNA. This CDR3 is 18 amino acids long. CDR1 is SGHRS, CDR2 YFSETQ, per germline. CDR3: CASSHGLAGGVLEDTQYF.

The chain recombines TRBV5-1 with TRBJ2-2; TCRdb's D call of TRBD2 is untestable without DNA. The length of the CDR3 is 15 residues. CDR1 and CDR2 from the germline V gene are SGHRS and YFSETQ. The CDR3 sequence: CASSRGYPNTGELFF.

This chain uses TRBV5-1 with TRBJ2-5; TCRdb gives TRBD1 as the D gene, but with no DNA this cannot be confirmed. Germline CDR1 is SGHRS and CDR2 is YFSETQ. CDR3 size: 18 residues. CDR3 region: CASSLDLWQPPISETQYF.

The V and J genes are TRBV5-5 and TRBJ1-1; no DNA is available, so the TRBD1 call from TCRdb remains unchecked. The V gene's germline CDR1 is SGHKS and CDR2 YYEKEE (reference sequence). The CDR3 has 12 amino acids. The CDR3 loop reads CASSQPGREAFF.

V is TRBV4-1 and J is TRBJ1-1. Germline CDR1 reads MGHRA; CDR2 reads YSYEKL. The CDR3 length is 12 residues. The CDR3 sequence: CASSQEWGEAFF.

The CDR3 loop is CASSLEVLGQRHIQYF. The chain uses TRBV5-1 and TRBJ2-4; TCRdb reports TRBD1, a call that lacks DNA to check it against. The CDR3 runs to 16 residues. Germline V lookup: CDR1 SGHRS, CDR2 YFSETQ.

The rearrangement links TRBV7-8 to TRBJ2-3; as DNA is missing, the TRBD2 call by TCRdb cannot be tested. CDR1 is SGHVS, CDR2 FQNEAQ, per germline. This CDR3 spans 16 amino acids. The CDR3: CASRPLRAGMSDTQYF.

The rearrangement uses TRBV12-3 or TRBV12-4 and TRBJ2-6; TCRdb's D call of TRBD1 is untestable without DNA. The CDR3 loop spans 14 amino acids. Here the CDR3 reads CASSFGGSLNVLTF.

The chain combines TRBV29-1 with TRBJ2-3; there is no DNA to check the TCRdb D call of TRBD2. Germline-derived CDR1 and CDR2 are SQVTM and ANQGSEA. The CDR3 runs 18 residues. The CDR3 sequence: CSASGLAGGPSQADTQYF.

V is TRBV12-3 or TRBV12-4 and J is TRBJ1-5. CDR3 length equals 14 residues. The CDR3 sequence is CASNTGLSNQPQHF.

This chain uses TRBV12-3 or TRBV12-4 with TRBJ2-7; lacking DNA, the TRBD1 call made by TCRdb goes unchecked. The CDR3 extends over 12 amino acids. CDR3 in amino acids: CASSLSPGEQYF.

The V and J genes are TRBV10-2 and TRBJ2-3; the TCRdb D gene call, TRBD2, has no DNA to confirm it. Germline V gene lookup returns CDR1 WSHSY and CDR2 SAAADI. The CDR3 runs 13 residues. CDR3 sequence: CASSDPHTDTQYF.

This chain connects TRBV11-2 to TRBJ2-2. Germline V gene sequence: CDR1 SGHAT, CDR2 FQNNGV. The CDR3 consists of 16 residues. CDR3 in amino acids: CASSLSSQGSTGELFF.

The chain couples TRBV12-3 or TRBV12-4 to TRBJ1-4. The CDR3 is made up of 13 amino acids. The CDR3 here is CASSLRNNEKLFF.

CDR3 region: CSVVRGYEQYF. The V and J genes are TRBV29-1 and TRBJ2-7. Germline CDR1 is SQVTM and CDR2 is ANQGSEA. The CDR3 loop spans 11 amino acids.

V and J are TRBV29-1 and TRBJ2-4; the TCRdb D gene call, TRBD1, has no DNA to confirm it. From germline, CDR1 is SQVTM and CDR2 ANQGSEA. The CDR3 sequence is 12 residues long. This chain's CDR3 is CSSRQGGNIQYF.

The J gene is TRBJ2-1, the V gene TRBV9; TCRdb's D call, TRBD2, is unchecked because there is no DNA. The V gene's germline CDR1 is SGDLS and CDR2 YYNGEE. The CDR3 runs 17 residues. The CDR3: CASSVGLAESSYNEQFF.

The rearrangement uses TRBV5-1 and TRBJ2-3. The CDR3 consists of 14 residues. From germline, CDR1 is SGHRS and CDR2 YFSETQ. The CDR3 spells CASSPDVIPDTQYF.

The chain carries TRBV12-3 or TRBV12-4 and TRBJ2-1; TCRdb picks TRBD2, but there is no DNA to check that call. The length of the CDR3 is 14 residues. CDR3 region: CASSGLASYNEQFF.

The chain has TRBV5-1 and TRBJ1-3; checking the TCRdb D call of TRBD1 is not possible without DNA. The CDR3 consists of 16 residues. The germline V gene encodes CDR1 SGHRS and CDR2 YFSETQ. The chain's CDR3 is CASSLASQGATNTIYF.

The V and J genes are TRBV28 and TRBJ2-1. CDR3 length: 13 amino acids. Germline loops: CDR1 MDHEN, CDR2 SYDVKM. CDR3 amino acids: CASSLLLNNEQFF. Full variable domain (missing parts from reference TRBV28 and TRBJ2-1): DVKVTQSSRYLVKRTGEKVFLECVQDMDHENMFWYRQDPGLGLRLIYFSYDVKMKEKGDIPEGYSVSREKKERFSLILESASTNQTSMYLCASSLLLNNEQFFGPGTRLTVL.

The V gene is TRBV30, the J gene TRBJ2-2; without DNA, the TCRdb call of TRBD2 cannot be checked. This CDR3 is 15 amino acids long. Germline V lookup: CDR1 GTSNPN, CDR2 SVGIG (reference sequence). The CDR3 loop is CAWSVLLAGRGELFF.

This chain uses TRBV5-1 with TRBJ2-1; as DNA is missing, the TRBD1 call by TCRdb cannot be tested. Germline V gene sequence: CDR1 SGHRS, CDR2 YFSETQ. The CDR3 contains 12 residues. The CDR3 here is CASSARTEGQFF.

This sequence joins TRBV30 and TRBJ2-3. Germline CDR1 and CDR2: GTSNPN and SVGIG (reference sequence). The CDR3 contains 11 residues. This CDR3 is CAWSPKDTQYF. Filled out from reference TRBV30 and TRBJ2-3, the complete variable domain reads SQTIHQWPATLVQPVGSPLSLECTVEGTSNPNLYWYRQAAGRGLQLLFYSVGIGQISSEVPQNLSASRPQDRQFILSSKKLLLSDSGFYLCAWSPKDTQYFGPGTRLTVL.

CDR3 in amino acids: CASRPRRTGVQTQYF. The genes are TRBV5-1 and TRBJ2-5; TCRdb calls TRBD1, which cannot be checked without DNA. Germline CDR1 is SGHRS and CDR2 is YFSETQ. The CDR3 is 15 residues long.

This chain uses TRBV6-5 with TRBJ2-2; as DNA is missing, the TRBD1 call by TCRdb cannot be tested. Germline CDR1 and CDR2: MNHEY and SVGAGI. CDR3 size: 19 residues. The CDR3 loop reads CASSYSFWEGTGDTGELFF.

The rearrangement joins TRBV11-2 to TRBJ1-1; TCRdb indicates TRBD1, and absent DNA this call remains unverified. Germline CDR1 is SGHAT and CDR2 is FQNNGV. The CDR3 spans 15 residues. CDR3 protein: CASSAGTGASTEAFF.

The chain combines TRBV15 with TRBJ1-5; lacking DNA, the TRBD1 call made by TCRdb goes unchecked. Per the germline V gene, CDR1 is LNHNV and CDR2 is YYDKDF (reference sequence). The CDR3 totals 16 residues. CDR3: CATSASQGAPNQPQHF. The full variable domain, rest sourced from reference TRBV15 and TRBJ1-5, is DAMVIQNPRYQVTQFGKPVTLSCSQTLNHNVMYWYQQKSSQAPKLLFHYYDKDFNNEADTPDNFQSRRPNTSFCFLDIRSPGLGDTAMYLCATSASQGAPNQPQHFGDGTRLSIL.